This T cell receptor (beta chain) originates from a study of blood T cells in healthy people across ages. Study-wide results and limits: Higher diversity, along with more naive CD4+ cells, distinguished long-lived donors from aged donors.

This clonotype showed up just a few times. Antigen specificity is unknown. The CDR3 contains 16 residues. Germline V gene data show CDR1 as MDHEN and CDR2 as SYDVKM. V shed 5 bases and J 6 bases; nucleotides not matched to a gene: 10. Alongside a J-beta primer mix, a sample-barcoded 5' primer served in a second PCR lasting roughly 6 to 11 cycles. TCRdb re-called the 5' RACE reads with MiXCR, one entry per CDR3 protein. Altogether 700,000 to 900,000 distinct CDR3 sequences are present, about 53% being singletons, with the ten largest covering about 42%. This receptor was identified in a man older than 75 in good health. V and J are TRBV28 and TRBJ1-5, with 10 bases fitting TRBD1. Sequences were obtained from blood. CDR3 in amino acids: CASSPSGQGVGQPQHF. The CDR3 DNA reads TGTGCCAGCAGTCCCTCTGGACAGGGGGTGGGTCAGCCCCAGCATTTT.